The following is a TCR beta chain sequence with its context. Its antigen is not known. The data belong to a study of tissue T cells after allogeneic stem cell transplantation. Study-level findings and limits: Motif-based clustering found tissue-specific repertoire signatures shared across patients, though few clones were shared.

Per the germline V gene, CDR1 is MDHEN and CDR2 is SYDVKM. V lost 1 base and J lost 10, with 20 bases in between. The CDR3 length is 16 residues. Clones were read by immunoSEQ multiplex PCR, and TCRdb kept only the in-frame ones, dropping some. This sample carries about 5,700 clones, 70% to 80% of them seen once, and the ten largest clones take about 5%. The chain combines TRBV28 with TRBJ2-1; maybe TRBD2 (6 bases). The input for sequencing was blood, taken before transplantation. This TCR came from a man aged 35-69 years who later had graft-versus-host disease after an allogeneic stem cell transplant. CDR3 amino acids: CASSLYGIPAEGEQFF. CDR3 DNA sequence: TGTGCCAGCAGTTTATATGGGATCCCGGCGGAGGGGGAGCAGTTCTTC.